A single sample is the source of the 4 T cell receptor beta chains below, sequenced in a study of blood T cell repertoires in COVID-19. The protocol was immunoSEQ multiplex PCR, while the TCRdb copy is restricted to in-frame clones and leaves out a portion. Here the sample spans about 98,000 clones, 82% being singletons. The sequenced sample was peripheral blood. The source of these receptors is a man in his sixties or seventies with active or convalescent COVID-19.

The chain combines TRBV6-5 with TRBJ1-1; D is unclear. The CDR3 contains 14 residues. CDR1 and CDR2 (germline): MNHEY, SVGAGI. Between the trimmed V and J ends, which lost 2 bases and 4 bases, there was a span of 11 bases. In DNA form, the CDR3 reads TGTGCCAGCAGTTACAACGCGGGCGGCACTGAAGCTTTCTTT. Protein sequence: CASSYNAGGTEAFF.

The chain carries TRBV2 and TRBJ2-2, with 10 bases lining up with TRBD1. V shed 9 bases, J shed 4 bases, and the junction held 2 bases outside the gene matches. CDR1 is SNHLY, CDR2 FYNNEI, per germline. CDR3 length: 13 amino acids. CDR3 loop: CASWTGGTGELFF. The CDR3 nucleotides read TGTGCCAGTTGGACAGGGGGCACCGGGGAGCTGTTTTTT.

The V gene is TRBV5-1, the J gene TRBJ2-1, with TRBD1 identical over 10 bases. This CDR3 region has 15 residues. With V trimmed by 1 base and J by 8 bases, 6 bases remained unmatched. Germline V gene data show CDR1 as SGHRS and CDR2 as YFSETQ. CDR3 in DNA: TGCGCCAGCAGCTTGTCCGGGACAGGGGTCGATGAGCAGTTCTTC. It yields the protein CASSLSGTGVDEQFF. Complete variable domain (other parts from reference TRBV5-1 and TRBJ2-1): KAGVTQTPRYLIKTRGQQVTLSCSPISGHRSVSWYQQTPGQGLQFLFEYFSETQRNKGNFPGRFSGRQFSNSRSEMNVSTLELGDSALYLCASSLSGTGVDEQFFGPGTRLTVL.

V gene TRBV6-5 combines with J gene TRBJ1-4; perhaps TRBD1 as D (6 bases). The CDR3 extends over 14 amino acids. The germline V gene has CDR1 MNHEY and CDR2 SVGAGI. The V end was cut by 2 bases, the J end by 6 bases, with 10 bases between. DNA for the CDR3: TGTGCCAGCAGTTACAGGGACACGGATGAAAAACTGTTTTTT. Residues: CASSYRDTDEKLFF.